This record concerns one T cell receptor (beta chain) sequence. This entry comes from a study of blood T cell repertoires in COVID-19. This CDR3 spans 14 amino acids. CDR1 and CDR2 (germline): ENHRY, SYGVKD. V lost 0 bases, J lost 4 bases, and 9 bases lay in between. The assay was immunoSEQ multiplex PCR, and TCRdb's table has in-frame clones only and misses some. The top ten clones hold 5.4% of a sample with over 12,000 clones, about 87% of them seen once. The source is a human donor in a cohort sampled during active COVID-19. The sequencing sample was made of peripheral blood. J is TRBJ1-1 and V is TRBV10-3; D uncertain. For the CDR3, the DNA is TGTGCCATCAGTGAGTCCGCGAAACTCACTGAAGCTTTCTTT. Its protein product is CAISESAKLTEAFF.